Listed below are T cell receptor beta chains from one sample, sequenced in a study of monozygotic twins with inflammatory bowel disease. After re-calling the 5' RACE reads, TCRdb lists one entry per CDR3 protein, DNA absent. Its table lists fewer than 550,000 distinct CDR3 sequences. The sequencing input was blood. All receptors derive from a human donor with ulcerative colitis or Crohn's disease, or a healthy co-twin of an affected twin (not recorded which). CDR3s include the opening cysteine and the closing phenylalanine or tryptophan.

CDR3aa	v_gene	j_gene
CASSSVDSSNQPQHF	TRBV28	TRBJ1-5
CSARDYPAGKVF	TRBV20-1	TRBJ2-1
CASSPGHLTYEQYF	TRBV5-1	TRBJ2-7
CSATHKKSTSGGPNTGELFF	TRBV20-1	TRBJ2-2
CSAIAGAPQPQHF	TRBV20-1	TRBJ1-5
CASKTGQPSKGNEQFF	TRBV6-2/TRBV6-3	TRBJ2-1
CASSLMGESQPQHF	TRBV5-1	TRBJ1-5
CSAKDREGLYGYTF	TRBV20-1	TRBJ1-2
CASTRGEREGQETQYF	TRBV9	TRBJ2-5
CASSLGTSVTGELFF	TRBV11-2	TRBJ2-2
CASTLIAQASGSTDTQYF	TRBV2	TRBJ2-3
CASSKWTVRTDTQYF	TRBV19	TRBJ2-3
CASSLQEENTEAFF	TRBV4-1	TRBJ1-1
CASSSRQGVNTEAFF	TRBV7-8	TRBJ1-1
CASSLGGGGYGYTF	TRBV12-3/TRBV12-4	TRBJ1-2
CASSPRLAGAADTQYF	TRBV11-1	TRBJ2-3
CASSPTGIYYGYTF	TRBV7-2	TRBJ1-2
CATSDGQGTQPQHF	TRBV24-1	TRBJ1-5
CASSTTTGLQETQYF	TRBV7-9	TRBJ2-5
CSASSRGVDYGYTF	TRBV20-1	TRBJ1-2
CASSPGQGADTQYF	TRBV7-2	TRBJ2-3
CASSLVQGAQDTEAFF	TRBV5-1	TRBJ1-1
CSASLWRGPQETQYF	TRBV20-1	TRBJ2-5
CASSQGDSRGEQYF	TRBV4-2	TRBJ2-7
CASNLGPYGYTF	TRBV12-3/TRBV12-4	TRBJ1-2
CASSLQPTSGELFF	TRBV7-3	TRBJ2-2